This T cell receptor (beta chain) was observed in a study of T cell changes during pregnancy in multiple sclerosis. The CDR3 contains 14 residues. Between the trimmed V and J ends, which lost 0 bases and 2 bases, there was a span of 9 bases. Germline CDR1 SGDLS, CDR2 YYNGEE. Using immunoSEQ multiplex PCR, the repertoire was profiled, and TCRdb retains in-frame clones only, with some absent. The sample includes about 75,000 clones, about 93% of them seen just once. The receptor was derived from a female donor with multiple sclerosis, enrolled in a pregnancy study. This sample comprised CD4+ T cells from peripheral blood mononuclear cells, obtained before pregnancy. The rearrangement links TRBV9 to TRBJ2-7; D may be TRBD2 (5 bases). The CDR3 loop is CASSVEPGTYEQYF. The DNA for the CDR3 is TGTGCCAGCAGCGTAGAACCGGGAACCTACGAGCAGTACTTC.